The rows below give T cell receptor beta chains drawn from one sample of a study of T-cell reconstitution after alpha-beta-depleted transplantation in children. TCRdb redid the calling of the PCR reads with MiXCR, one entry per CDR3 protein. The table has 600,000 to 800,000 distinct CDR3 sequences, around 13% seen once. The specimen was PBMCs, collected before TCRalphabeta/CD19-depleted stem cell transplant. All receptors derive from a girl aged 2 to 10 with congenital amegakaryocytic thrombocytopenia, due to receive a stem cell transplant. The CDR3 runs from the conserved cysteine through the conserved F or W. A D gene is named only where the DNA matches it firmly. Expanded clones are given a class, and other clones once, few, many or no size at all.

cdr3_aa,cdr3_nt,j_call,d_call,clone_size,v_call
CSVVRVNEQYF,TGCAGCGTTGTGAGGGTTAACGAGCAGTACTTC,TRBJ2-7,NA,many,TRBV29-1
CASTGQGSSEQYF,TGTGCCAGCACGGGACAGGGCTCCAGCGAGCAGTACTTC,TRBJ2-7,TRBD1,NA,TRBV14
CASSLAGVSTGELFF,TGCGCCAGCAGCTTGGCAGGGGTGAGCACCGGGGAGCTGTTTTTT,TRBJ2-2,NA,many,TRBV5-1
CASSLQGTRTGNEQFF,TGTGCCAGCAGTTTACAGGGGACACGGACGGGCAATGAGCAGTTCTTC,TRBJ2-1,NA,many,TRBV27
CASRSWDKTNEQFF,TGTGCCAGCAGATCGTGGGACAAAACCAATGAGCAGTTCTTC,TRBJ2-1,NA,many,TRBV28
CASSFSGSNEQFF,TGCGCCAGCAGTTTTAGCGGGAGCAATGAGCAGTTCTTC,TRBJ2-1,TRBD2,many,TRBV5-4
CASSLMPVPPMVQYF,TGTGCCAGCAGCTTAATGCCAGTTCCTCCTATGGTCCAGTACTTC,TRBJ2-7,NA,many,TRBV7-3
CSVTHARGYNEQFF,TGCAGCGTGACGCATGCCAGGGGCTACAATGAGCAGTTCTTC,TRBJ2-1,NA,NA,TRBV29-1
CASSLAQGWYEQYF,TGTGCCAGCAGCTTAGCGCAGGGTTGGTACGAGCAGTACTTC,TRBJ2-7,NA,many,TRBV7-9
CASSLFWRGLRNEQYF,TGTGCCAGCAGCCTATTTTGGAGGGGGCTAAGGAACGAGCAGTACTTC,TRBJ2-7,NA,many,TRBV5-6
CASSQDRDNEQFF,TGCGCCAGCAGCCAGGACCGGGACAATGAGCAGTTCTTC,TRBJ2-1,NA,many,TRBV5-1
CSVESVSYNEQFF,TGCAGCGTTGAATCGGTCAGCTACAATGAGCAGTTCTTC,TRBJ2-1,NA,many,TRBV29-1
CASSPGGGETEAFF,TGCGCCAGCAGCCCGGGGGGGGGCGAGACTGAAGCTTTCTTT,TRBJ1-1,NA,NA,TRBV5-1
CSARDYRLAEETQYF,TGCAGTGCTAGAGATTATAGACTAGCGGAAGAGACCCAGTACTTC,TRBJ2-5,TRBD2,many,TRBV20-1
CASSLDGGYTF,TGTGCCAGCAGCTTGGATGGGGGCTACACCTTC,TRBJ1-2,NA,NA,TRBV5-5
CASTPTPNTEAFF,TGTGCCAGCACCCCTACACCGAACACTGAAGCTTTCTTT,TRBJ1-1,NA,few,TRBV7-9
CASRLLPDPKAPATQYF,TGTGCCAGCAGACTACTTCCTGACCCTAAGGCCCCGGCGACCCAGTACTTC,TRBJ2-5,NA,NA,TRBV7-9
CSARGGQDWDYNEQFF,TGCAGTGCTAGAGGGGGACAGGATTGGGATTACAATGAGCAGTTCTTC,TRBJ2-1,TRBD1,NA,TRBV20-1
CASSPLPGVGDEQYF,TGTGCCAGCAGCCCCCTCCCAGGGGTGGGGGACGAGCAGTACTTC,TRBJ2-7,NA,NA,TRBV4-2
CASSLGRAENNSPLHF,TGCGCCAGCAGCTTGGGTAGGGCAGAGAATAATTCACCCCTCCACTTT,TRBJ1-6,NA,many,TRBV5-1
CASSGPTSVVTDTQYF,TGTGCCAGCAGTGGACCCACTAGCGTGGTCACAGATACGCAGTATTTT,TRBJ2-3,TRBD2,many,TRBV28
CASRGTGIDYGYTF,TGTGCCAGCAGAGGGACAGGGATCGACTATGGCTACACCTTC,TRBJ1-2,TRBD1,NA,TRBV12-3/TRBV12-4
CSARPTMGPGELFF,TGCAGTGCTCGACCGACGATGGGACCCGGGGAGCTGTTTTTT,TRBJ2-2,NA,many,TRBV20-1
CASSHINSGANVLTF,TGTGCCAGCAGCCATATAAACTCTGGGGCCAACGTCCTGACTTTC,TRBJ2-6,NA,few,TRBV14